The clone carrying this TCR beta chain was seen only a few times. Antigen unknown. This record comes from a study of cytomegalovirus exposure and HLA in healthy donors. Whole-study findings and limits: In vitro testing confirmed a few CMV-associated chains as specific for CMV antigens. Equally common other TCR beta chains were less clonally expanded than HLA-associated ones, a later analysis found. It was only CMV serostatus that was available as immune exposure information.

Though nominally healthy at sampling, donors likely had unrecorded immune exposures. Both 60 Vbeta primers and 13 Jbeta primers went into the PCR. Produced via immunoSEQ multiplex PCR; TCRdb's table is partial and in-frame only. The table has 150,000 to 200,000 clones, roughly 77% seen once. The source of this sequence is a woman younger than 45 in good health and CMV-seronegative. The sequenced sample consisted of PBMCs.

The CDR3, as DNA: TGCGCCAGCAGGAGTTCCCTCGCAGATACGCAGTATTTT. As protein: CASRSSLADTQYF. V gene TRBV10-1 combines with J gene TRBJ2-3; D is unresolved. Germline V gene lookup returns CDR1 WNHNN and CDR2 SYGVQD (reference sequence). V lost 6 bases and J lost 4, with 11 bases in between. There are 13 residues in the CDR3.